This T cell receptor (beta chain) was documented in a study of cytomegalovirus exposure and HLA in healthy donors. Findings and caveats of the study: There were some public TCRs occurring in many donors, but most TCR sequences were rare. Later analysis demonstrated an association between a missense DCLRE1C variant and TCR beta V- and J-gene trimming. An observed cluster of highly shared sequence variants was recorded as a likely sequencing artifact.

With respect to this clone: Its target is not known.

The PCR used 60 Vbeta and 13 Jbeta primers. The table came from immunoSEQ multiplex PCR; TCRdb's copy has only in-frame clones and leaves some out. In all, the sample yields roughly 50,000 clones. J was trimmed by 2 bases and V by 5 bases; bases with no gene match: 2. Germline V lookup: CDR1 LNHDA, CDR2 SQIVND (reference sequence). This CDR3 spans 13 amino acids. Sequenced: PBMCs. The receptor was isolated from a man between 40 and 49 years old in good health and CMV-seropositive. The chain combines TRBV19 with TRBJ2-7, with 8 bases fitting TRBD1. Here the CDR3 reads CASSVGQAYEQYF. The CDR3 nucleotides are TGTGCCAGTAGTGTGGGACAGGCCTACGAGCAGTACTTC.